The rows below give T cell receptor beta chains drawn from one sample of a study of regulatory T cells in long-lasting Graves disease. TCRdb reprocessed the multiplex PCR reads via MiXCR and lists one record per CDR3 protein. This sample has 400,000 to 550,000 distinct CDR3 sequences; 15% to 20% occur once, and the top ten carry 20% to 25%. These sequences were also reported in another study, on T cells in Graves' hyperthyroidism and ophthalmopathy.

Source: peripheral blood mononuclear cells (PBMCs), taken at new diagnosis, from a patient treated with antithyroid drugs. Receptors originate from a woman in her late teens or twenties with Graves disease. Each CDR3 is given with its conserved first and last residue. The D gene is left open where the match is weak. Some rows mark clone size as missing; the rest say once, few, many or name a class of expanded clone.

>TRBV11-2|.|many|TRBJ2-1
TGTGCCAGCAGCTTAGCTGAGATAGGGTGGGATGAGCAGTTCTTC
CASSLAEIGWDEQFF
>TRBV6-1|.|many|TRBJ2-5
TGTGCCAGCAGTCCCTCCCAGGGCCTGGGTGGGACCCAGTACTTC
CASSPSQGLGGTQYF
>TRBV20-1|TRBD2|many|TRBJ2-2
TGCAGTGCTAGAGATCTGGGACTAGCGTTTCCCGGGGAGCTGTTTTTT
CSARDLGLAFPGELFF
>TRBV3-1|TRBD1|.|TRBJ1-1
TGTGCCAGCAGACCGGGACAGGGGGCGCATTCTGAAGCTTTCTTT
CASRPGQGAHSEAFF
>TRBV20-1|TRBD2|.|TRBJ2-7
TGCAGTGCTACTCCCATCGTTAGCGGGAGGTTCGGCGAGCAGTACTTC
CSATPIVSGRFGEQYF
>TRBV2|TRBD2|many|TRBJ2-7
TGTGCCAGCAGGAGGGGGGGGCCTAGCGGGCTAGCCTACGAGCAGTACTTC
CASRRGGPSGLAYEQYF
>TRBV5-1|.|many|TRBJ1-2
TGCGCCAGCAGCTTTGAGTTAGGCGGCTACACCTTC
CASSFELGGYTF
>TRBV28|.|many|TRBJ2-1
TGTGCCAGCAGTTTTAGGATGAATGAGCAGTTCTTC
CASSFRMNEQFF
>TRBV7-3|.|many|TRBJ2-1
TGTGCCAGCAGCTTATCAGGGGCGGGAAATGAGCAGTTCTTC
CASSLSGAGNEQFF
>TRBV7-9|TRBD1|many|TRBJ2-1
TGTGCCAGCTTCGGACAGGTTTCCTACAATGAGCAGTTCTTC
CASFGQVSYNEQFF
>TRBV5-1|TRBD1|many|TRBJ1-1
TGCGCCAGCAGCTTAAAGACGGGAGGACAGGGAGCTTCGAACACTGAAGCTTTCTTT
CASSLKTGGQGASNTEAFF
>TRBV28|.|.|TRBJ1-1
TGTGCCAGCCTCTGGGGGCTCGAAGCTTTCTTT
CASLWGLEAFF
>TRBV11-3|.|many|TRBJ1-1
TGTGCCAGCAGCTTACTCCAGGCAGGGAAAGCCATTCGTCCATCGAACACTGAAGCTTTCTTT
CASSLLQAGKAIRPSNTEAFF
>TRBV12-3/TRBV12-4|.|many|TRBJ1-1
TGTGCCAGCAGTTTATTACGGGTCAGAAACACTGAAGCTTTCTTT
CASSLLRVRNTEAFF
>TRBV10-2|TRBD2|.|TRBJ2-3
TGCGCCAGCAGCCCGGGACTAGCGGGAGGAGAGGCAGATACGCAGTATTTT
CASSPGLAGGEADTQYF
>TRBV29-1|TRBD2|many|TRBJ2-1
TGCAGCTTCGACCACCCATCGAGCGGGGGATCTGACAATGAGCAGTTCTTC
CSFDHPSSGGSDNEQFF
>TRBV2|.|many|TRBJ2-1
TGTGCCAGCAGTGAACTCAATGAGCAGTTCTTC
CASSELNEQFF